This T cell receptor beta chain originates from a study of T cell responses to AZD1222 COVID-19 vaccine (dated by TCRdb to about 2021). About the study as a whole: A total of about 230 trial participants underwent TCR sequencing, of whom some 210 received two doses of AZD1222 and 26 received two doses of the MenACWY control vaccine. Trial participants were enrolled by age into 18-55, 56-69 and 70-plus year subgroups, with roughly 150, 30 and 60 TCR-sequenced participants respectively. General study outcomes and caveats: Participants were mostly white British, with more females than males. The authors suggested clonal diversity may have been underestimated. The vaccine-associated CD4 TCRs covered the entire spike protein, and the dominant responses fell in regions 160-218 and 743-854. Reportedly, almost half of the unique spike-specific TCRs recognized epitopes lying outside the regions that are mutated in the B.1.351 and B.1.1.7 variants. Only six AZD1222 recipients were SARS-CoV-2 seropositive at baseline, limiting conclusions about previously exposed vaccinees. The 56-69-year group was small, and its depth increase did not reach significance, likely because of low power. Because no day 14 peak-response samples were available, repertoires were characterized only after the peak T cell response. After two AZD1222 doses, spike-specific TCR breadth and depth were significantly higher than at day 0 and than in MenACWY recipients.

The CDR3 regions of human TCRbeta chains were subjected to immunosequencing. Turning to the authors' computational methods: TCRs in the repertoires were compared against a reference library of SARS-CoV-2-specific TCRs that had been generated with the MIRA antigen-specificity platform. Breadth meant the fraction of unique TCRs that were SARS-CoV-2-associated, whereas depth meant the fraction of total T cells that were SARS-CoV-2-associated. Using the MIRA data, each spike-specific TCR was assigned both to the spike region to which the TCR was reactive and to a CD4 or CD8 class. Log10-transformed breadth and depth values were compared by one-way ANOVA with Sidak's multiple comparisons tests. The table was pulled from immuneACCESS by TCRdb, which kept in-frame rearrangements only. Such tables lose some clones; where checked, under half of the loss comes from unresolved V genes, and the rest has no known cause. The DNA was the basis for D and trimming; V, J and clone size are from that table. Counted in this sample were approximately 130,000 clones; about nine tenths of them appeared once. The top ten clonotypes cover 9.5% of the sample.

Read against the paper, the sample's time point label means: about 28 days (+/-7) after the second vaccine dose. AZD1222 recipients given second doses at about 4 weeks or at about 12 weeks were pooled, since spike-specific TCR depth and breadth were not found to differ between the two schedules. Samples from vaccinated people were obtained from the UK trials COV001 and COV002, which included a single-blind randomized controlled phase 2/3 trial of AZD1222 (ChAdOx1 nCoV-19) in healthy adults. For TCRbeta chain sequencing, PBMC samples from trial participants were taken at day 0 and at day 28 after the second dose. The germline V gene specifies SGHTS as CDR1 and YDEGEE as CDR2. Taken from cysteine to phenylalanine, the CDR3 has 17 residues. The only DNA kept is the CDR3, 51 bases in frame from the first base. V and J are trimmed by 4 bases and 0 bases, and the gene matches miss 10 bases of the junction.

On this clone: No antigen is known for it. No much larger clonotype is one base removed from it; base qualities were not supplied.

Rearrangement joined TRBV5-8 to TRBJ1-3; 7 bases in the middle match TRBD1. The starting material was peripheral blood, obtained 28 days after the second AZD1222 dose. This receptor was taken from an adult who received the AZD1222 COVID-19 vaccine. CDR3 region: CASSQTGQQHSGNTIYF. The bases read TGTGCCAGCAGCCAAACGGGACAGCAGCACTCTGGAAACACCATATATTTT.